The 21 T cell receptor beta chains below come from one sample, sequenced in a study of cytomegalovirus exposure and HLA in healthy donors. The PCR ran on 60 Vbeta and 13 Jbeta primers. Assay used: immunoSEQ multiplex PCR; TCRdb lists only in-frame clones, some missing. The repertoire consists of 150,000 to 200,000 clones, with about four fifths occurring once and the leading ten covering about 1%. Sequencing was carried out using PBMCs. The receptors shown here come from a woman in her thirties or forties in good health and CMV-seronegative.

The chain is built from TRBV4-2 and TRBJ1-2; D remains unclear. CDR1 is LGHNA and CDR2 is YNFKEQ in the germline V gene. This CDR3 comprises 14 residues. The ends were cut back, 0 bases at V and 6 bases at J, with 11 bases in the middle. The CDR3 spells CASSQDPGTNGYTF. The CDR3 DNA is TGTGCCAGCAGCCAAGATCCGGGTACGAATGGCTACACCTTC.

The V call is TRBV11-3, the J call TRBJ1-2, with a possible D match to TRBD1 (6 bases). V was cut by 4 bases and J by 4 bases, with 10 bases left in between. The length of the CDR3 is 13 residues. Germline V gene sequence: CDR1 SGHNT, CDR2 YENEEA. The CDR3 nucleotides read TGTGCCAGCAGCTCCCGGGACACCTATGGCTACACCTTC. It codes for CASSSRDTYGYTF.

V gene TRBV30 combines with J gene TRBJ2-7; D possibly corresponds to TRBD2 (6 bases). Trimming cost V 2 bases and J 10 bases, with 15 bases left between them. In germline, CDR1 is GTSNPN, CDR2 SVGIG (reference sequence). This CDR3 contains 12 residues. CDR3 amino acids: CAWSMGKGTQYV. The CDR3 coding sequence is TGTGCCTGGAGTATGGGCAAGGGGACTCAGTACGTC.

This chain uses TRBV14 with TRBJ2-1; D ambiguous. CDR3 length: 16 residues. Trimming shortened V by 1 base and J by 8 bases, and 18 bases separated the two germline ends. Germline assignment: CDR1 SGHDN and CDR2 FVKESK. The CDR3 DNA sequence: TGTGCCAGCAGCCAAGTGAAAGCTTTCCCCAAGCATGAGCAGTTCTTC. It encodes CASSQVKAFPKHEQFF.

This clone was recorded a few times. This chain connects TRBV5-4 to TRBJ2-2, with 12 bases aligning to TRBD2. The V gene's germline CDR1 is SGHNT and CDR2 YYREEE (reference sequence). V was pared by 5 bases and J by 8 bases, with 1 base of the junction left unmatched. The CDR3 spans 13 residues. The CDR3, as DNA: TGTGCCAGCAGTCTAGCGGGAGGGGGGGAGCTGTTTTTT. Protein: CASSLAGGGELFF.

The chain links TRBV4-3 to TRBJ1-5, with D unclear. The germline V gene has CDR1 LGHNA and CDR2 YSLEER. Trimming pared 0 bases from V and 9 bases from J, leaving 12 bases between. The CDR3 is made up of 14 amino acids. CDR3 protein: CASSQDRVFVPQHF. In DNA form, the CDR3 reads TGCGCCAGCAGCCAAGATCGGGTTTTTGTGCCCCAGCATTTT.

This chain uses TRBV7-6 with TRBJ2-2; 7 bases align to TRBD2. CDR1 SGHVS and CDR2 FNYEAQ come from the germline V gene. This CDR3 is 16 amino acids long. V lost 6 bases and J lost 4; bases outside the gene matches: 11. The CDR3 is CASSRATAGITGELFF. CDR3 nucleotides: TGTGCCAGCAGTCGGGCGACAGCGGGGATCACCGGGGAGCTGTTTTTT. The entire variable domain, with the rest obtained from reference TRBV7-6 and TRBJ2-2, is as follows: GAGVSQSPRYKVTKRGQDVALRCDPISGHVSLYWYRQALGQGPEFLTYFNYEAQQDKSGLPNDRFSAERPEGSISTLTIQRTEQRDSAMYRCASSRATAGITGELFFGEGSRLTVL.

This sequence joins TRBV4-3 and TRBJ1-1; tentative D call: TRBD1 (5 bases). Germline CDR1 and CDR2: LGHNA and YSLEER. Deletions cut 1 base from V and 7 bases from J, with 16 bases between. The CDR3 is 15 residues long. Written as DNA, the CDR3 is TGCGCCAGCAGCCAAGCTTTCAGGGTGTTGGGTGAAGCTTTCTTT. Translated: CASSQAFRVLGEAFF.

In its sample, this clone was seen once. The rearrangement uses TRBV5-4 and TRBJ1-5; D ambiguous. V lost 3 bases and J 5 bases, leaving 9 bases between the germline ends. Germline loops: CDR1 SGHNT, CDR2 YYREEE (reference sequence). The CDR3 spans 13 residues. The CDR3 protein is CASSSNIDQPQHF. DNA for the CDR3: TGTGCCAGCAGCTCGAACATTGATCAGCCCCAGCATTTT.

The chain has TRBV5-1 and TRBJ2-1; TRBD1 aligns across 9 bases. Trimming removed 9 bases from V and 6 bases from J; junction bases left unmatched: 10. The CDR3 consists of 14 residues. The germline CDR1 and CDR2 sequences are SGHRS and YFSETQ. CDR3 amino acids: CATRPGTGPNEQFF. CDR3 DNA: TGCGCCACTAGACCCGGGACAGGGCCCAATGAGCAGTTCTTC.

This chain links TRBV7-2 with TRBJ2-2; 11 bases map to TRBD2. Germline CDR1 SGHTA, CDR2 FQGNSA. V shed 5 bases, J shed 6 bases, and the junction held 14 bases outside the gene matches. CDR3 size: 18 residues. The CDR3 coding sequence is TGTGCCAGCAGCCCCCGCCCCGCACTAGCGGGAGCCCCCGGGGAGCTGTTTTTT. Residues: CASSPRPALAGAPGELFF.

The rearrangement links TRBV12-5 to TRBJ1-1; TRBD1 might be the D (5 bases). Germline V lookup: CDR1 LGHNT, CDR2 FRNRAP. The CDR3 runs 14 residues. The V gene lost 3 bases and the J gene lost 1 base, with 9 bases spanning the gap. CDR3 residues: CASGFADRNTEAFF. CDR3 coding DNA: TGTGCTAGTGGTTTCGCAGACAGGAACACTGAAGCTTTCTTT.

The chain is built from TRBV4-3 and TRBJ2-1, with TRBD2 identical over 12 bases. The CDR3 loop spans 16 amino acids. The germline V gene encodes CDR1 LGHNA and CDR2 YSLEER. V lost 4 bases to trimming and J lost 4 bases; unmatched junction nucleotides: 5. Written as DNA, the CDR3 is TGCGCCAGCAGCCCCACCGGGACTAGCGGGTACAATGAGCAGTTCTTC. This encodes CASSPTGTSGYNEQFF.

The V and J genes are TRBV29-1 and TRBJ1-2; 7 bases agree with TRBD1. This CDR3 is built from 13 residues. Unmatched junction bases numbered 6, after V lost 4 bases and J lost 4 bases. Germline-derived CDR1 and CDR2 are SQVTM and ANQGSEA. As DNA, the CDR3 is TGCAGCGTTGGGGTAGGGGGCAGCTATGGCTACACCTTC. Amino acid sequence: CSVGVGGSYGYTF.

The chain recombines TRBV7-8 with TRBJ1-4, with D possibly TRBD1 on 6 matching bases. Deletions cut 3 bases from V and 8 bases from J, with 16 bases between. The CDR3 spans 15 residues. Germline V CDR1 and CDR2: SGHVS, FQNEAQ. The CDR3 is CASSFPGAGEEKLFF. The DNA of the CDR3 is TGTGCCAGCAGCTTCCCCGGGGCAGGGGAAGAAAAACTGTTTTTT.

This clone showed up just once. Other nucleotide sequences from this sample produce the same CDR3. The V call is TRBV7-6, the J call TRBJ1-3; D call uncertain. The CDR3 contains 14 residues. Germline V gives CDR1 SGHVS, CDR2 FNYEAQ. V dropped 5 bases and J dropped 0 bases, with 8 bases sitting between them. CDR3 in amino acids: CASSRGSSGNTIYF. The CDR3 nucleotides read TGTGCCAGCAGCCGTGGGAGCTCTGGAAACACCATATATTTT.

The gene calls are TRBV7-2 and TRBJ2-4; weak D call: TRBD1 (5 bases). The germline V gene has CDR1 SGHTA and CDR2 FQGNSA. V lost 5 bases and J 7 bases, leaving 18 bases between the germline ends. The length of the CDR3 is 15 residues. CDR3 residues: CASSRSPTAGNIQYF. Here the CDR3 DNA reads TGTGCCAGCAGCCGCAGCCCGACTGCAGGGAACATTCAGTACTTC.

The chain links TRBV7-3 to TRBJ1-1; TRBD1 matches 7 bases. The CDR3 contains 15 residues. V trimming: 0 bases; J trimming: 4 bases; junction bases outside the gene matches: 5. Germline V gene sequence: CDR1 SGHTA, CDR2 FQGTGA. The CDR3 loop is CASSLTAGGSTEAFF. The CDR3, as DNA: TGTGCCAGCAGCTTAACCGCAGGGGGGAGCACTGAAGCTTTCTTT.

This clone was seen only once. This chain joins TRBV9 and TRBJ2-7, with 10 bases that match TRBD1. Germline lookup yields CDR1 SGDLS and CDR2 YYNGEE. The V gene end was trimmed by 3 bases and the J gene end by 6 bases; junction bases not matched to a gene: 9. The CDR3 runs to 15 residues. CDR3 bases: TGTGCCAGCAGCGACCGACAGGGGGCAACGGGCGAGCAGTACTTC. Its protein product is CASSDRQGATGEQYF. Complete variable domain (other parts from reference TRBV9 and TRBJ2-7): DSGVTQTPKHLITATGQRVTLRCSPRSGDLSVYWYQQSLDQGLQFLIQYYNGEERAKGNILERFSAQQFPDLHSELNLSSLELGDSALYFCASSDRQGATGEQYFGPGTRLTVT.

V and J are TRBV27 and TRBJ1-2; TRBD1 aligns across 9 bases. V lost 3 bases and J lost 7; bases outside the gene matches: 12. CDR1 is MNHEY and CDR2 is SMNVEV in the germline V gene (reference sequence). The CDR3 contains 16 residues. The CDR3 DNA is TGTGCCAGCAGTTTGGGGTCCTCTCGGACAGGGGTTGGCTACACCTTC. This sequence encodes CASSLGSSRTGVGYTF.

CDR3 residues: CASSLGLSESPIYGYTF. Here the CDR3 DNA reads TGTGCCAGCAGCCTAGGGCTCAGCGAGAGCCCGATCTATGGCTACACCTTC. V usage is TRBV7-2 and J usage is TRBJ1-2, with D uncertain. Germline CDR1 and CDR2: SGHTA and FQGNSA. CDR3 length: 17 residues. With 5 bases removed from V and 4 bases from J, the gap between germline ends came to 23 bases.